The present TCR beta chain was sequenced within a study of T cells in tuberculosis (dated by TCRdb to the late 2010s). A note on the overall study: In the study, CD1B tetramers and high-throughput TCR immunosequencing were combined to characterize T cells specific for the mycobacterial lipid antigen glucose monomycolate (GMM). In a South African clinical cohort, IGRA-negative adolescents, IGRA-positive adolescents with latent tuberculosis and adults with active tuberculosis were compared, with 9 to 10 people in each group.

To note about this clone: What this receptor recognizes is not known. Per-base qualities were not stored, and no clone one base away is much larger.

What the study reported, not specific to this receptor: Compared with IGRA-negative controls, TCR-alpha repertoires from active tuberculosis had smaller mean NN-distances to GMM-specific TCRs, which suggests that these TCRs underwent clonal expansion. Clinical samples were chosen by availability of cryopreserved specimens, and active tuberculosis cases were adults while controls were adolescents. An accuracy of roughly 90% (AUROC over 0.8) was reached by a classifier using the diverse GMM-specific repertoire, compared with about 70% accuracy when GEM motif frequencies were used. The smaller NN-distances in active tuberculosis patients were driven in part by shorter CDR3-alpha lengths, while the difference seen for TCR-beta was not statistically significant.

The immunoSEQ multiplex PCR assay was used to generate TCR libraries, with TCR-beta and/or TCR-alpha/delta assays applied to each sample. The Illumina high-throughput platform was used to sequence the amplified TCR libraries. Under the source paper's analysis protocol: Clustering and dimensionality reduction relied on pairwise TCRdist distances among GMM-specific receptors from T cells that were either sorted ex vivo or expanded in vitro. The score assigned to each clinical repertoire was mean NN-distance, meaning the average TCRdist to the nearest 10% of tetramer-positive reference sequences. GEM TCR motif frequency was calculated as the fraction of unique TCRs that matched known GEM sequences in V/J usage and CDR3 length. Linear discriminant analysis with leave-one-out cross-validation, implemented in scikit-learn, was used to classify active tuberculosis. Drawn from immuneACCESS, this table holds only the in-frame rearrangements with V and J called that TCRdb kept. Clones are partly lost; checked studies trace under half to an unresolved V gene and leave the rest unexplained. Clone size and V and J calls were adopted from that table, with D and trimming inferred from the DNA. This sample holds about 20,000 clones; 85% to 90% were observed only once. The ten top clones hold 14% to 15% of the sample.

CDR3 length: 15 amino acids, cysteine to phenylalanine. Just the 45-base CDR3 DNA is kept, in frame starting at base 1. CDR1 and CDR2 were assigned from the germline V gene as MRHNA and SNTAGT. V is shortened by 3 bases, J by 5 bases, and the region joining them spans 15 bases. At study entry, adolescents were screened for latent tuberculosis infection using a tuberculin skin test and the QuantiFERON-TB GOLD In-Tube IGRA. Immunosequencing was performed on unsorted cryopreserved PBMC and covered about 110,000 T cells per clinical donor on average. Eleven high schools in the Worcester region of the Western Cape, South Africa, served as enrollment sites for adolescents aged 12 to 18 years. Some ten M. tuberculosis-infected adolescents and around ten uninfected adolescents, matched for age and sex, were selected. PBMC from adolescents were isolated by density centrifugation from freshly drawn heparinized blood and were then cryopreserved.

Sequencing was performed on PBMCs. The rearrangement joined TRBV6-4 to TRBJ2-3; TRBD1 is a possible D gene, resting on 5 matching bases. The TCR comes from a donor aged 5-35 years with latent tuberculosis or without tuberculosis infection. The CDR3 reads CASSEGAHEQDTQYF. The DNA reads TGTGCCAGCAGTGAAGGGGCGCACGAGCAAGATACGCAGTATTTT.